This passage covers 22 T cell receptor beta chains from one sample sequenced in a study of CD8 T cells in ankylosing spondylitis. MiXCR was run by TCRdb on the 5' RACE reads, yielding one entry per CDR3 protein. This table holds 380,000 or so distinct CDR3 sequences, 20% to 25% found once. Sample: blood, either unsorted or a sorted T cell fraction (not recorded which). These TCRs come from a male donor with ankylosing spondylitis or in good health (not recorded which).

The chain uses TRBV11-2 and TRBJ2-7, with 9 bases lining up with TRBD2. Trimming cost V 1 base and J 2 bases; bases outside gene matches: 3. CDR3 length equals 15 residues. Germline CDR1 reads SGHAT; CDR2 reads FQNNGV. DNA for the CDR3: TGTGCCAGCAGCTTAGGGGCTAGCGGGACCTACGAGCAGTACTTC. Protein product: CASSLGASGTYEQYF.

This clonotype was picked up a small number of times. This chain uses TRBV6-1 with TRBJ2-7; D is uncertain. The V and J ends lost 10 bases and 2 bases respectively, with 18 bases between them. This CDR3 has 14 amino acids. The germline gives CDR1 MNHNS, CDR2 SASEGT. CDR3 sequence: CATPGTGMTYEQYF. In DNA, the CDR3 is TGTGCCACCCCCGGCACTGGAATGACCTACGAGCAGTACTTC.

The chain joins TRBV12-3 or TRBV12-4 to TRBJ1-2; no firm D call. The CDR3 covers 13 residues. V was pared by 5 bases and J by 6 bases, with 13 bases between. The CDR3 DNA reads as TGTGCCAGCAGTATGTGGGTTACAAATGGCTACACCTTC. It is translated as CASSMWVTNGYTF.

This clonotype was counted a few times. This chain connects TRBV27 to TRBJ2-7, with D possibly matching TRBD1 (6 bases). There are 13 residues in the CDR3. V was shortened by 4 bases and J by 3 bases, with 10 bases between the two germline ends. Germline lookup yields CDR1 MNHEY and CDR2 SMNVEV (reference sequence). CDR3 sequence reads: CASSWSRGYEQYF. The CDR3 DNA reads TGTGCCAGCAGTTGGTCCAGGGGCTACGAGCAGTACTTC.

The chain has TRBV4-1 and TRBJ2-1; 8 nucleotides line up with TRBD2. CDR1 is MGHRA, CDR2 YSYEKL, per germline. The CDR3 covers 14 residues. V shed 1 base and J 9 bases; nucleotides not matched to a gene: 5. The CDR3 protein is CASSQGRGGLEQFF. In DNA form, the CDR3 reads TGCGCCAGCAGCCAAGGCCGGGGGGGCCTTGAGCAGTTCTTC.

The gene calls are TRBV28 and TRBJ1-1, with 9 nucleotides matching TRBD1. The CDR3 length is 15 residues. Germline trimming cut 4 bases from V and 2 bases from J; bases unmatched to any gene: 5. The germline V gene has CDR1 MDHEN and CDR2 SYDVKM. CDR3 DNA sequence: TGTGCCAGCAGTTGGGACAGGGCCCTTAACACTGAAGCTTTCTTT. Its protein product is CASSWDRALNTEAFF.

This CDR3 reads CASCMRRDSSYEQYF. DNA for the CDR3: TGTGCCAGCTGTATGCGGCGGGACAGCTCCTACGAGCAGTACTTC. The rearrangement links TRBV27 to TRBJ2-7; a possible D gene is TRBD1 (7 bases). CDR1 is MNHEY, CDR2 SMNVEV, per germline (reference sequence). V was shortened by 8 bases and J by 0 bases, with 17 bases between the two germline ends. The CDR3 spans 15 residues.

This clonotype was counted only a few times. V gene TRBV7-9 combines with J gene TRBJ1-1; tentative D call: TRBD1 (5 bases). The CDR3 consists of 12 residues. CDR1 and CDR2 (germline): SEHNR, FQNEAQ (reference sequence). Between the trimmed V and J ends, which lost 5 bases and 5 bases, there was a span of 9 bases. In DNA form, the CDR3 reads TGTGCCAGCAGCCGCAGGGTAACTGAAGCTTTCTTT. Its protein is CASSRRVTEAFF.

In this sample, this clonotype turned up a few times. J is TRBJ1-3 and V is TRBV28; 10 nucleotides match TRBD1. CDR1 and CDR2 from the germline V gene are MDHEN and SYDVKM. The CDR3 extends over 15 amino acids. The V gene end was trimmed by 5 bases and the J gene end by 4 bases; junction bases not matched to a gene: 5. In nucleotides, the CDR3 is TGTGCCAGCAGTCCGGGACAGGGGTTCGGAAACACCATATATTTT. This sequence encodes CASSPGQGFGNTIYF. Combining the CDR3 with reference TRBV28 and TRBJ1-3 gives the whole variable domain DVKVTQSSRYLVKRTGEKVFLECVQDMDHENMFWYRQDPGLGLRLIYFSYDVKMKEKGDIPEGYSVSREKKERFSLILESASTNQTSMYLCASSPGQGFGNTIYFGEGSWLTVV.

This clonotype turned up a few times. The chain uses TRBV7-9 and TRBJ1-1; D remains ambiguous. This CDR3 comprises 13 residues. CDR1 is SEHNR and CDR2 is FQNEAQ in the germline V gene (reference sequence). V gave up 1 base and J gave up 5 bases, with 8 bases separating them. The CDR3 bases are TGTGCCAGCAGCTTAGGTCGGAGGACTGAAGCTTTCTTT. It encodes CASSLGRRTEAFF.

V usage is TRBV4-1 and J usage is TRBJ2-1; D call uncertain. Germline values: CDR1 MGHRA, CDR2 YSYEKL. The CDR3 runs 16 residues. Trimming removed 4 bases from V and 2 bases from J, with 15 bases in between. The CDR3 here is CASSPPAAGAYNEQFF. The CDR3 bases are TGCGCCAGCAGCCCCCCCGCTGCAGGAGCCTACAATGAGCAGTTCTTC.

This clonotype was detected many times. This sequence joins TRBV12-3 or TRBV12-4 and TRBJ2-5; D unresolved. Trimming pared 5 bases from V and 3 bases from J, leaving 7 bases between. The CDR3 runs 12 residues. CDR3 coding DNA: TGTGCCAGCAGTCCCGCTGAAGAGACCCAGTACTTC. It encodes CASSPAEETQYF.

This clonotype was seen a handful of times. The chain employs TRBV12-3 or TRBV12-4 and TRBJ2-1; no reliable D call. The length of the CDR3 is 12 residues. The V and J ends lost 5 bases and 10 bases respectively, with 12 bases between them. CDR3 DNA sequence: TGTGCCAGCAGTCCGACCGGCACCGAGCAGTTCTTC. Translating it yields CASSPTGTEQFF.

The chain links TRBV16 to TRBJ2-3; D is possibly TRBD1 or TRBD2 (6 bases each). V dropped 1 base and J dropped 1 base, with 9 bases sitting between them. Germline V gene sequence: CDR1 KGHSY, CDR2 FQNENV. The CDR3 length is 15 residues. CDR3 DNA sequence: TGTGCCAGCAGCCAATTAGGGGGGCGCACAGATACGCAGTATTTT. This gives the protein CASSQLGGRTDTQYF. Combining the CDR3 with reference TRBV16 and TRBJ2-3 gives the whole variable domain GEEVAQTPKHLVRGEGQKAKLYCAPIKGHSYVFWYQQVLKNEFKFLISFQNENVFDETGMPKERFSAKCLPNSPCSLEIQATKLEDSAVYFCASSQLGGRTDTQYFGPGTRLTVL.

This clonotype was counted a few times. The CDR3: CASSHGREANTEAFF. In DNA, the CDR3 is TGCGCCAGCAGCCACGGCAGGGAGGCGAACACTGAAGCTTTCTTT. The chain uses TRBV4-1 and TRBJ1-1, with a weak D call TRBD1 (5 bases). Per germline, CDR1 MGHRA and CDR2 YSYEKL. With 3 bases removed from V and 1 base from J, the gap between germline ends came to 12 bases. There are 15 residues in the CDR3.

DNA of the CDR3: TGTGCCAGCGCCTCAGGGTCGGCCCAGCATTTT. It yields the protein CASASGSAQHF. This chain connects TRBV11-2 to TRBJ1-5, with TRBD1 as a possible D gene (5 bases). Trimming pared 8 bases from V and 11 bases from J, leaving 13 bases between. The CDR3 is 11 amino acids. Germline values: CDR1 SGHAT, CDR2 FQNNGV.

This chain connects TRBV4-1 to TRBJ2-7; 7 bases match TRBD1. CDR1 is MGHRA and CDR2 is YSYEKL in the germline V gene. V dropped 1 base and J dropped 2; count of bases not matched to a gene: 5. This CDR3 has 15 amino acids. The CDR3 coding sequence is TGCGCCAGCAGCCAAGTGTGGGACAGCACCTACGAGCAGTACTTC. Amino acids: CASSQVWDSTYEQYF.

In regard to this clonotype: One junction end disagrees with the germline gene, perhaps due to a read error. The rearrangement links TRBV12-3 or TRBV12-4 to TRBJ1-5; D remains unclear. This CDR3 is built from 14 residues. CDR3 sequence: CASSLSGLNQPQQF. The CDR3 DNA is TGTGCCAGCAGTTTGTCCGGACTCAATCAGCCCCAGCAATTT.

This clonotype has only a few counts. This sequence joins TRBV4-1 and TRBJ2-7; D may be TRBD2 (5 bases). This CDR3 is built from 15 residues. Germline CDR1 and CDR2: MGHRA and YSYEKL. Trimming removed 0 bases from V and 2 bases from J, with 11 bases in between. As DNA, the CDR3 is TGCGCCAGCAGCCAAGATCGCCCAGCGGCCTACGAGCAGTACTTC. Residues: CASSQDRPAAYEQYF.

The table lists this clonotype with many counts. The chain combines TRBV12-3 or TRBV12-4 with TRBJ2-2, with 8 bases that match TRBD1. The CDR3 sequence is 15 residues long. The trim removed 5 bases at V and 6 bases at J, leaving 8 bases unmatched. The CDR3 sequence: CASSTTGDRAGELFF. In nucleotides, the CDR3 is TGTGCCAGCAGTACGACAGGGGACCGAGCCGGGGAGCTGTTTTTT.

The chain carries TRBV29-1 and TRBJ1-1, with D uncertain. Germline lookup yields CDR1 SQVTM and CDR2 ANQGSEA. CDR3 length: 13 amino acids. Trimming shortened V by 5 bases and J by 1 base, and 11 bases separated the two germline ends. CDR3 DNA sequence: TGCAGCGTTCTCGAGTGGGGGAACACTGAAGCTTTCTTT. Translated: CSVLEWGNTEAFF.

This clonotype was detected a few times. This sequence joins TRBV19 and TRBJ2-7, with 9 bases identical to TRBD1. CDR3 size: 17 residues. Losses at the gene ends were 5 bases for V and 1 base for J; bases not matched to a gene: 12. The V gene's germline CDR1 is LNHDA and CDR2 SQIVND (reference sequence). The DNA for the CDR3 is TGTGCCAGTAGTCCGGAACCGGGACAGGGTAGGTCCTACGAGCAGTACTTC. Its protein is CASSPEPGQGRSYEQYF.